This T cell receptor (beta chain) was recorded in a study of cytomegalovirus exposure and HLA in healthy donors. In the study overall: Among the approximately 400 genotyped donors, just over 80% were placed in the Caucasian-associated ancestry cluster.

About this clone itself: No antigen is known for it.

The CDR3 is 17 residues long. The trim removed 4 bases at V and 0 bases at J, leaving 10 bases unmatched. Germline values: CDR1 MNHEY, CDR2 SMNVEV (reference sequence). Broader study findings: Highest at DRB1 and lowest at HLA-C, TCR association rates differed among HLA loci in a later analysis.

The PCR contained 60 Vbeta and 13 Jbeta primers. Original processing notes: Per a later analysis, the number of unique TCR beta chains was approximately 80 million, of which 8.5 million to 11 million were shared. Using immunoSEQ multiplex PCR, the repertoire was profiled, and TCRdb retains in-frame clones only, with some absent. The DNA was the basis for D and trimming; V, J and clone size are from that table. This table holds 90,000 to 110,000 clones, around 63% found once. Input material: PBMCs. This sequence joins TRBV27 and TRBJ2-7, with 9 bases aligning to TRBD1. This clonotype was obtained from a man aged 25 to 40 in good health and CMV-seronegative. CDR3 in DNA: TGTGCCAGCAGTTACAGGGGGGGACAGGGACTCTCCTACGAGCAGTACTTC. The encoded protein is CASSYRGGQGLSYEQYF.